This TCR beta chain was recorded in a study of cytotoxic CD8 clonotypes in ibrutinib-treated CLL. About the research overall: The average sample held roughly 240,000 productive templates and fewer than 100,000 productive rearrangements.

This clone was picked up a small number of times. Its specificity is not known. Depths of 1 in 200,000 to 1 in 1 million T cells were the sequencing target. Profiling relied on immunoSEQ multiplex PCR, and the TCRdb table lists in-frame clones only, not all of them. The table records about 200,000 clones, more than 70% of them present only once. General study points: Relative to age-matched healthy donors, clonality at baseline was higher, and it tracked circulating CD8+ T-cell counts. Under treatment, the uncommon public clonotypes either contracted or remained stable.

V shed 4 bases and J 3 bases; nucleotides not matched to a gene: 5. The CDR3 is 15 amino acids. Germline assignment: CDR1 MNHNS and CDR2 SASEGT. J is TRBJ1-5 and V is TRBV6-1; TRBD1 aligns across 8 bases. The origin of this receptor is a human donor with chronic lymphocytic leukemia. Sequencing used PBMCs, obtained after 12 months of ibrutinib treatment. CDR3 nucleotide sequence: TGTGCCAGCAGTGTCCGGGACAGGTACAATCAGCCCCAGCATTTT. This gives the protein CASSVRDRYNQPQHF.